Included here is one TCR beta chain sequence, with context. Its antigen is still unknown. CDR3 length equals 21 residues. The germline CDR1 and CDR2 sequences are PRHDT and FYEKMQ (reference sequence). The V gene lost 5 bases and the J gene lost 4 bases, with 34 bases spanning the gap. This sample is drawn from a study of T cell responses to AZD1222 COVID-19 vaccine. General observations from the study: The sample set comprised mostly white British donors with more females, and clonal diversity was possibly underestimated. Nearly half of unique spike-specific TCRs reportedly avoided B.1.351 and B.1.1.7 mutated regions. Samples come after the peak T cell response, not at day 14.

Profiling relied on immunoSEQ multiplex PCR, and the TCRdb table lists in-frame clones only, not all of them. The profile covers approximately 100,000 clones, with less than 95% appearing a single time and roughly 8% taken by the ten largest. Some second doses came at about 4 weeks and others at about 12 weeks; these were pooled. The rearrangement links TRBV13 to TRBJ2-3; D not certain. The TCR originated in an adult who received the AZD1222 COVID-19 vaccine. Sequences were derived from peripheral blood, sampled 28 days after the second AZD1222 dose. CDR3 bases: TGTGCCAGCAGCCTAACCTCAGCGAAACCCTCCCACGGGTATCGGGCAGATACGCAGTATTTT. Protein: CASSLTSAKPSHGYRADTQYF.